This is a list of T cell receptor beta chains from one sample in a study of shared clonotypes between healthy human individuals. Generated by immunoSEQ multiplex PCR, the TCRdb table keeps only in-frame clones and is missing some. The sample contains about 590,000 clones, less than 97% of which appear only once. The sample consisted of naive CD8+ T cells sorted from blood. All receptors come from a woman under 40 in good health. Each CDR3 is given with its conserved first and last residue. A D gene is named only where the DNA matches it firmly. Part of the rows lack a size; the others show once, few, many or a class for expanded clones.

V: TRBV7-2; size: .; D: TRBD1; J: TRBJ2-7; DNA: TGTGCCAGCAGCTCCTACCGGGACAGGCCCTACGAGCAGTACTTC; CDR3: CASSSYRDRPYEQYF
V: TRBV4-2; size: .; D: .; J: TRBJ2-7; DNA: TGTGCCAGCAGCATCGCTCGCTCCGGGTACGAGCAGTACTTC; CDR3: CASSIARSGYEQYF
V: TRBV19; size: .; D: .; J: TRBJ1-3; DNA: TGTGCCAGTTTCCAGGGTTCTGGAAACACCATATATTTT; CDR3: CASFQGSGNTIYF
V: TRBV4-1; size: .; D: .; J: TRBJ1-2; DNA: TGCGCCAGCAGCCAAGGATTGATGGAGTTGGGCTATGGCTACACCTTC; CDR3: CASSQGLMELGYGYTF
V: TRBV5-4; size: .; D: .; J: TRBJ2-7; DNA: TGTGCCAGCAGCTCCGGGACGAAACCCTACGAGCAGTACTTC; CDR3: CASSSGTKPYEQYF
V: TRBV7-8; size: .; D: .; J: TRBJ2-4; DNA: TGTGCCAGCAGCTTAGCGTTGGCAGGGCTAAACATTCAGTACTTC; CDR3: CASSLALAGLNIQYF
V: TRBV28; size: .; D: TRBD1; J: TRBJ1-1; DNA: TGTGCCAGCAGTCCTATAGGGGGCTCACTTACTGAAGCTTTCTTT; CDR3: CASSPIGGSLTEAFF
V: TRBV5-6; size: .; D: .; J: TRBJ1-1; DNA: TGTGCCAGCAGCTTGACAACGGCGCCTGAAGCTTTCTTT; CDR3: CASSLTTAPEAFF
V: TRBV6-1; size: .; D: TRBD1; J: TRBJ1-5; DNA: TGTGCCAGCAGGGGGACAGGCATTAATCAGCCCCAGCATTTT; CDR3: CASRGTGINQPQHF
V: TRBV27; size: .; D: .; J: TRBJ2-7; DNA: TGTGCCAGCAGTTTTACAGCGAGCTACGAGCAGTACTTC; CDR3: CASSFTASYEQYF
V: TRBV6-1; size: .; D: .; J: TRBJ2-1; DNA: TGTGCCAGCAGTGACAGGGCATACAATGAGCAGTTCTTC; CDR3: CASSDRAYNEQFF
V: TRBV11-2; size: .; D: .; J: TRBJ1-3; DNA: TGTGCCAGCAGCTCCGAGCGCACCATATATTTT; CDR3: CASSSERTIYF
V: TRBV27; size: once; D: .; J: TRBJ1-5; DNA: TGTGCCAGCAGTTTCCACGTCTCTCAGCCCCAGCATTTT; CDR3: CASSFHVSQPQHF
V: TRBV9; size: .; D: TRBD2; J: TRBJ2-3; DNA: TGTGCCAGCAGCGACGGAGCGGGGGCTGTTTCAGATACGCAGTATTTT; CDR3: CASSDGAGAVSDTQYF
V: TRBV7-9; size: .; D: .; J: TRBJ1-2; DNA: TGTGCCAGCAGCTTTGGGGGGGCGAATTATGGCTACACCTTC; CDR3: CASSFGGANYGYTF
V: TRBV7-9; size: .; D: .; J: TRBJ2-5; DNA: TGTGCCAGCAGCTTAGTCCCGAGCTACCAAGAGACCCAGTACTTC; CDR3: CASSLVPSYQETQYF
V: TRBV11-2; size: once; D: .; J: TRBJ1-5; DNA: TGTGCCAGCAGCTTAGTAGGGGGGGATCAGCCCCAGCATTTT; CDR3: CASSLVGGDQPQHF
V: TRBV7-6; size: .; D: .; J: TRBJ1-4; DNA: TGTGCCAGCAGCTTAGGGGACACCGGATCGACTAATGAAAAACTGTTTTTT; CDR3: CASSLGDTGSTNEKLFF
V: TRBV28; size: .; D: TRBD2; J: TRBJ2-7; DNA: TGTGCCAGCAGTGGCTCGACTAGCGGGAGTCTCGCCGAGCAGTACTTC; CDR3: CASSGSTSGSLAEQYF
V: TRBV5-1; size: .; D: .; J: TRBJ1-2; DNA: TGCGCCAGCAGCCCAAGTCCAGAGTCCTATGGCTACACCTTC; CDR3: CASSPSPESYGYTF
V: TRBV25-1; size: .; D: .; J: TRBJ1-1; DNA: TGTGCCAGCAGTGGAGGATTGGCGTCTTTCTTT; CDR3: CASSGGLASFF
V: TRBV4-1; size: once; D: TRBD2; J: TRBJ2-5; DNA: TGCGCCAGCAGCCAACAGGAGAGACTAGCGGGAGAACAAGAGACCCAGTACTTC; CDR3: CASSQQERLAGEQETQYF
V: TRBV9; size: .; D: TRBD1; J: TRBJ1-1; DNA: TGTGCCAGCAGCGTTGAGACAGGGGTACACACTGAAGCTTTCTTT; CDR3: CASSVETGVHTEAFF
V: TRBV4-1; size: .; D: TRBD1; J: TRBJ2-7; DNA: TGCGCCAGCAGCGCCGGACAGGGGGACTACGAGCAGTACTTC; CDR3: CASSAGQGDYEQYF
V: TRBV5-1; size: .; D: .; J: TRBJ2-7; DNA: TGCGCCAGCAGCTTCGGACAGACTTACGAGCAGTACTTC; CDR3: CASSFGQTYEQYF
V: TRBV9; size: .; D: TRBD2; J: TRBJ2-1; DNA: TGTGCCAGCAGCTTACGACTAGCGGGAGGGGCGGACAATGAGCAGTTCTTC; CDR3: CASSLRLAGGADNEQFF
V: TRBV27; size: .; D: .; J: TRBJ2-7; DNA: TGTGCCAGCAGTTGGGCAGCCTCCTACGAGCAGTACTTC; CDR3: CASSWAASYEQYF
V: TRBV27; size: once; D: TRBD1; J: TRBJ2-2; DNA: TGTGCCAGCAGTTCGGGACAGGGTGAATATATCGGGGAGCTGTTTTTT; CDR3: CASSSGQGEYIGELFF
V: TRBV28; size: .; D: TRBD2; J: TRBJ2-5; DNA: TGTGCCAGCAGTTTATTCGCGACTAGCGGGAAAGAGACCCAGTACTTC; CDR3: CASSLFATSGKETQYF
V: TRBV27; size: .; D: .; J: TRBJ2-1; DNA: TGTGCCAGCAGTTGGGCTAGGGGCAATGAGCAGTTCTTC; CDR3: CASSWARGNEQFF
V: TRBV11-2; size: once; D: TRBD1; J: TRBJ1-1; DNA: TGTGCCAGCAGCTTCCTACAGGGGAGGTCGCGTGCCACTGAAGCTTTCTTT; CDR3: CASSFLQGRSRATEAFF
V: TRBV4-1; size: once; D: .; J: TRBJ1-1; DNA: TGCGCCAGCAGCCGTAACGGGGGCACTGAAGCTTTCTTT; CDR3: CASSRNGGTEAFF
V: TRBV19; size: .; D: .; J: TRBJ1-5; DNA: TGTGCCAGTACATCGCAGGTCGGGGGCAATCAGCCCCAGCATTTT; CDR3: CASTSQVGGNQPQHF
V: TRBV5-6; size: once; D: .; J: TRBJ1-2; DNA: TGTGCCAGCTCTCCTCGGTTGGCTAACTATGGCTACACCTTC; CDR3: CASSPRLANYGYTF
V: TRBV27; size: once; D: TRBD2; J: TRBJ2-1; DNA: TGTGCCAGCAGTTTAGCCGGACTAGCGTTTTACAATGAGCAGTTCTTC; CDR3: CASSLAGLAFYNEQFF
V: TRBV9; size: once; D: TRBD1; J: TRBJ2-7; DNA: TGTGCCAGCAGCCCCGGGACAGGGGGCGTCTACGAGCAGTACTTC; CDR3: CASSPGTGGVYEQYF
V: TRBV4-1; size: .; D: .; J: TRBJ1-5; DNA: TGCGCCAGCAGCCAAGAAGAGAGTTGGGCAGGGCGAGATCAGCCCCAGCATTTT; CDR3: CASSQEESWAGRDQPQHF
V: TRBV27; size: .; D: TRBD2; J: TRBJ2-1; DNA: TGTGCCAGCAGTCTCTTACTAGCGGGAGGTGGCCATGAGCAGTTCTTC; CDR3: CASSLLLAGGGHEQFF
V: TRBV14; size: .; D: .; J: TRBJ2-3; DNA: TGTGCCAGCAGCCTCGAGGGCCGCGGAGATACGCAGTATTTT; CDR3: CASSLEGRGDTQYF
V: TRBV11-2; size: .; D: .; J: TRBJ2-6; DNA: TGTGCCAGCAGCCCCTTAGGGGCCAACGTCCTGACTTTC; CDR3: CASSPLGANVLTF
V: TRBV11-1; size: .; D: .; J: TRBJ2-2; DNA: TGTGCCAGCAGCCCCCGTGCGGACACCGGGGAGCTGTTTTTT; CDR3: CASSPRADTGELFF
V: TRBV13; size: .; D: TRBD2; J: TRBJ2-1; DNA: TGTGCCAGCAGCTTAGGCATTAGCGGGAGCTACAATGAGCAGTTCTTC; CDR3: CASSLGISGSYNEQFF
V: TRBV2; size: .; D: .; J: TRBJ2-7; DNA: TGTGCCAGCAGAGAAGAGGGGTATATATCCTACGAGCAGTACTTC; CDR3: CASREEGYISYEQYF
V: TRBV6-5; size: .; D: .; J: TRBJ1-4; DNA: TGTGCCAGCAGTTACTCGTTGGGCCAGCTGAATGAAAAACTGTTTTTT; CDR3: CASSYSLGQLNEKLFF
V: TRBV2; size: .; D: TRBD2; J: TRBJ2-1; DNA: TGTGCCAGCAGCACTCCGGGACTAGCCGGGAATGAGCAGTTCTTC; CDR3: CASSTPGLAGNEQFF
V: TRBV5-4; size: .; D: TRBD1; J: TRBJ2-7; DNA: TGTGCCAGCAGCTTCGGACAGGGAGAATCCTACGAGCAGTACTTC; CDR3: CASSFGQGESYEQYF
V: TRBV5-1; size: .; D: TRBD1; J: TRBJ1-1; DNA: TGCGCCAGCAGCGAGACAGGGTACACTGAAGCTTTCTTT; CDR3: CASSETGYTEAFF
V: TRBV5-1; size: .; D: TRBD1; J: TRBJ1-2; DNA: TGCGCCAGCAGAGGGACAGGGAACTATGGCTACACCTTC; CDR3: CASRGTGNYGYTF
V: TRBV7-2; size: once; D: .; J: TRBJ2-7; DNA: TGTGCCAGCAGCTCGCGGGTCCTAAGACCCGAGCAGTACTTC; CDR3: CASSSRVLRPEQYF
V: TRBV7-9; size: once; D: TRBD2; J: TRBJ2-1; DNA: TGTGCCAGCAGCTTAAGACTAGCGGGAGATAATGAGCAGTTCTTC; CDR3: CASSLRLAGDNEQFF
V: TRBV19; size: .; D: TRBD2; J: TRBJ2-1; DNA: TGTGCCAGTAGTGTTCTTGCGGGAGGCCATGAGCAGTTCTTC; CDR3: CASSVLAGGHEQFF
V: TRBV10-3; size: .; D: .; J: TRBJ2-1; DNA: TGTGCCATCTTGGGATCCTCCTACAATGAGCAGTTCTTC; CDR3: CAILGSSYNEQFF
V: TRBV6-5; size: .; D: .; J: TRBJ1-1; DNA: TGTGCCAGCAGTCCTGACCCCGGAGCAACTGAAGCTTTCTTT; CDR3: CASSPDPGATEAFF
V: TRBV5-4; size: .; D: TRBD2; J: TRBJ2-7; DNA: TGTGCCAGCAGCTGGGGGGGTGTACATTCCCCGCCCTACGAGCAGTACTTC; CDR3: CASSWGGVHSPPYEQYF
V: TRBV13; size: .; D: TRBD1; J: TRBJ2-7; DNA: TGTGCCAGCAGCCAGGGACAGGGAGAATACGAGCAGTACTTC; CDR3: CASSQGQGEYEQYF
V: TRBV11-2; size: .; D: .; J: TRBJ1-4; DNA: TGTGCCAGCAGCTTAAGCTTCGGATCACGTAATGAAAAACTGTTTTTT; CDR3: CASSLSFGSRNEKLFF
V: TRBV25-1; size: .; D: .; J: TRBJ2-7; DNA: TGTGCCAGCAGTGATATCAAGACGGACGGGGAGTACTTC; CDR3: CASSDIKTDGEYF
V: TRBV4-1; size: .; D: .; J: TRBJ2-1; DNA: TGCGCCAGCAGCCAAGACCCATCGTTTGGGGCAGGATACAATGAGCAGTTCTTC; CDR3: CASSQDPSFGAGYNEQFF
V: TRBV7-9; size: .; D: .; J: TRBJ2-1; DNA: TGTGCCAGCAGCTTAGGTCAGGGCAAGGGGACGGGGTTTTTAAATGAGCAGTTCTTC; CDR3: CASSLGQGKGTGFLNEQFF